This TCR beta chain comes out of a study of patients and donors after allogeneic stem cell transplantation. TCRdb reanalysed the RT-PCR reads using MiXCR and keeps one entry per CDR3 protein. This sample has 400,000 to 500,000 distinct CDR3 sequences, with under 20% found just once. Looked up from germline, CDR1 is MGHDK and CDR2 is SYGVNS. This CDR3 has 15 residues. Between the trimmed V and J ends, which lost 8 bases and 6 bases, there was a span of 19 bases. The receptor's source is a human donor who was either an allogeneic HSCT recipient or a stem cell or donor lymphocyte infusion donor (not recorded which). It is not recorded whose cells these are; they may come from a transplant donor. This chain joins TRBV25-1 and TRBJ2-2; D assignment may be TRBD1 or TRBD2 (5 bases each). The source material was blood, either unsorted or a sorted T cell fraction (not recorded which). The CDR3 here is CASWAGTTKSGELFF. In DNA, the CDR3 is TGTGCCAGCTGGGCCGGGACCACAAAATCCGGGGAGCTGTTTTTT.